These 24 T cell receptor beta chains share one sample of origin, sequenced in a study of cytomegalovirus exposure and HLA in healthy donors. PCR used 60 Vbeta primers and 13 Jbeta primers. Profiling relied on immunoSEQ multiplex PCR, and the TCRdb table lists in-frame clones only, not all of them. The data show more than 150,000 clones, 60% to 85% seen once. Sequencing was done on a sample of PBMCs. Every receptor here comes from a man aged 18 to 35 in good health and CMV-seronegative.

The chain carries TRBV28 and TRBJ2-7; 13 positions agree with TRBD2. CDR3 length equals 17 residues. Germline trimming cut 7 bases from V and 7 bases from J; bases unmatched to any gene: 16. Germline CDR1 and CDR2: MDHEN and SYDVKM. The chain's CDR3 is CASNWDRGTSGMREQYF. The CDR3 DNA reads as TGTGCCAGCAATTGGGACCGCGGGACTAGCGGGATGAGGGAGCAGTACTTC.

This clone showed up just once. The chain links TRBV11-3 to TRBJ2-2; D is unclear. The CDR3 totals 13 residues. The V and J ends lost 5 bases and 2 bases respectively, with 6 bases between them. Germline CDR1 reads SGHNT; CDR2 reads YENEEA. The CDR3 protein is CASSLTNTGELFF. CDR3 bases: TGTGCCAGCAGCCTTACTAACACCGGGGAGCTGTTTTTT.

This clone was detected only a few times. The chain carries TRBV13 and TRBJ2-1; D call uncertain. Germline V lookup: CDR1 PRHDT, CDR2 FYEKMQ (reference sequence). The CDR3 spans 13 residues. V was trimmed by 7 bases and J by 7 bases, leaving 14 bases between them. This CDR3 reads CASKVGWRNEQFF. The CDR3 nucleotides read TGTGCCAGCAAGGTTGGTTGGAGAAATGAGCAGTTCTTC.

A few counts support this clone. The chain links TRBV23-1 to TRBJ2-7; 7 bases are a match to TRBD2. TRBV23-1 is an ORF, with its function uncertain. After removal of 9 bases from V and 1 base from J, the junction contained 3 bases not matched to a gene. CDR3 length: 12 amino acids. CDR3 in amino acids: CASGGVSYEQYF. The CDR3 DNA follows: TGCGCCAGTGGGGGGGTGTCCTACGAGCAGTACTTC.

J is TRBJ1-4 and V is TRBV7-2; TRBD1 matches 8 bases. The CDR3 extends over 15 amino acids. Germline loops: CDR1 SGHTA, CDR2 FQGNSA. V shed 4 bases, J shed 4 bases, and the junction held 5 bases outside the gene matches. This chain's CDR3 is CASSSGGFGNEKLFF. For the CDR3, the DNA is TGTGCCAGCAGCTCAGGGGGCTTTGGTAATGAAAAACTGTTTTTT. Combining the CDR3 with reference TRBV7-2 and TRBJ1-4 gives the whole variable domain GAGVSQSPSNKVTEKGKDVELRCDPISGHTALYWYRQSLGQGLEFLIYFQGNSAPDKSGLPSDRFSAERTGGSVSTLTIQRTQQEDSAVYLCASSSGGFGNEKLFFGSGTQLSVL.

The rearrangement uses TRBV14 and TRBJ1-4; 9 bases map to TRBD1. CDR3 length: 18 residues. V was clipped by 4 bases and J by 4 bases; unmatched bases: 13. Germline V gives CDR1 SGHDN, CDR2 FVKESK. The CDR3 protein is CASSPGVTGGLLNEKLFF. The CDR3 DNA reads as TGTGCCAGCAGCCCAGGAGTAACAGGGGGCCTTCTTAATGAAAAACTGTTTTTT.

This chain joins TRBV6-5 and TRBJ1-6; D not certain. This CDR3 has 15 residues. The germline V gene encodes CDR1 MNHEY and CDR2 SVGAGI. Trimming shortened V by 6 bases and J by 1 base, and 10 bases separated the two germline ends. Here the CDR3 DNA reads TGTGCCAGCAGCCGCGGAGGGTCCTATAATTCACCCCTCCACTTT. The encoded protein is CASSRGGSYNSPLHF.

This chain connects TRBV5-6 to TRBJ1-2, with 9 bases fitting TRBD1. Germline V CDR1 and CDR2: SGHDT, YYEEEE. There are 15 residues in the CDR3. Losses at the gene ends were 3 bases for V and 7 bases for J; bases not matched to a gene: 10. The CDR3 DNA follows: TGTGCCAGCAGCTGGCCGGGACAGGGTTTGGGTGGCTACACCTTC. It is translated as CASSWPGQGLGGYTF.

This clone was detected only once. The chain couples TRBV9 to TRBJ2-1, with 15 bases lining up with TRBD2. The CDR3 spans 17 residues. Losses at the gene ends were 3 bases for V and 8 bases for J; bases not matched to a gene: 9. Germline CDR1 and CDR2: SGDLS and YYNGEE. The CDR3 sequence: CASSAERTSGRADEQFF. The CDR3 DNA sequence: TGTGCCAGCAGCGCCGAGAGGACTAGCGGGAGGGCGGATGAGCAGTTCTTC.

The V call is TRBV5-4, the J call TRBJ2-7; 7 bases fit TRBD1. Germline CDR1 and CDR2: SGHNT and YYREEE (reference sequence). This CDR3 has 15 amino acids. J gave up 2 bases and V 4 bases, and 9 bases lay outside the gene matches. This CDR3 is CASSATGTAAYEQYF. In nucleotides, the CDR3 is TGTGCCAGCAGCGCAACCGGGACAGCCGCCTACGAGCAGTACTTC.

The rearrangement links TRBV9 to TRBJ2-1, with 12 bases lining up with TRBD2. The CDR3 totals 15 residues. The V and J ends lost 4 bases and 9 bases, in that order; junction bases with no gene match: 8. Germline CDR1 is SGDLS and CDR2 is YYNGEE. Written as DNA, the CDR3 is TGTGCCAGCAGCCTTGCGACTAGCGGGAGTGGTGAGCAGTTCTTC. This gives the protein CASSLATSGSGEQFF.

This chain joins TRBV9 and TRBJ2-2; 8 bases fit TRBD1. CDR3 length: 17 amino acids. Germline CDR1 and CDR2: SGDLS and YYNGEE. V was clipped by 0 bases and J by 8 bases; unmatched bases: 12. CDR3 coding DNA: TGTGCCAGCAGCGTAGCGACAGGGGTTCCCTTTGCAGGGGAGCTGTTTTTT. Protein product: CASSVATGVPFAGELFF.

V and J are TRBV6-5 and TRBJ1-6, with 9 bases lining up with TRBD1. Germline-derived CDR1 and CDR2 are MNHEY and SVGAGI. V shed 0 bases, J shed 6 bases, and the junction held 3 bases outside the gene matches. This CDR3 spans 16 amino acids. As DNA, the CDR3 is TGTGCCAGCAGTTACTCAGGGGACAGGGCTAATTCACCCCTCCACTTT. Amino acid sequence: CASSYSGDRANSPLHF.

This clone appeared a few times. The J gene is TRBJ1-5, the V gene TRBV7-2; possibly TRBD1 for D (6 bases). The CDR3 covers 17 residues. From germline, CDR1 is SGHTA and CDR2 FQGNSA. The germline V and J ends were trimmed by 6 bases and 7 bases, with 25 bases remaining between them. CDR3 in DNA: TGTGCCAGCAGTCCGATCGGGGGGGGGCGCGGTTCACAGCCCCAGCATTTT. Encoded protein: CASSPIGGGRGSQPQHF.

This chain uses TRBV20-1 with TRBJ1-2; unclear D gene. Germline V lookup: CDR1 DFQATT, CDR2 SNEGSKA (reference sequence). Trimming cost V 6 bases and J 14 bases, with 19 bases left between them. This CDR3 is 11 amino acids long. CDR3 amino acids: CSASRAPPGTF. CDR3 in DNA: TGCAGTGCATCGCGGGCGCCCCCGGGAACCTTC.

The chain links TRBV15 to TRBJ1-5; 8 bases are shared with TRBD1. Germline CDR1 and CDR2: LNHNV and YYDKDF (reference sequence). V shed 10 bases and J 3 bases; nucleotides not matched to a gene: 23. This CDR3 spans 19 amino acids. In DNA, the CDR3 is TGTGCCAAAAAGACTCCGGGACAGGTTTGCGACACTTCCAATCAGCCCCAGCATTTT. As protein: CAKKTPGQVCDTSNQPQHF.

V is TRBV11-3 and J is TRBJ1-1, with 10 positions matching TRBD1. CDR1 and CDR2 from the germline V gene are SGHNT and YENEEA. V gave up 1 base and J gave up 6 bases; unmatched junction bases: 5. This CDR3 has 15 amino acids. The CDR3 region has the DNA TGTGCCAGCAGCTTAGGTGGTGGGACAGGGGCTGAAGCTTTCTTT. Translating gives CASSLGGGTGAEAFF.

The gene calls are TRBV27 and TRBJ2-3; TRBD2 matches at 10 bases. CDR1 is MNHEY and CDR2 is SMNVEV in the germline V gene (reference sequence). J was trimmed by 2 bases and V by 7 bases; bases with no gene match: 9. The CDR3 has 16 residues. CDR3 loop: CASTPVAGGPTDTQYF. The CDR3 DNA sequence: TGTGCCAGCACCCCTGTAGCGGGGGGCCCCACAGATACGCAGTATTTT.

V gene TRBV5-4 combines with J gene TRBJ2-1; 13 nucleotides align to TRBD2. V lost 3 bases, J lost 7 bases, and 7 bases stayed unmatched. Looked up from germline, CDR1 is SGHNT and CDR2 is YYREEE (reference sequence). The CDR3 has 16 amino acids. The CDR3 is CASSYAGTSGANEQFF. In nucleotides, the CDR3 is TGTGCCAGCAGCTATGCCGGGACTAGCGGGGCGAATGAGCAGTTCTTC. Combining the CDR3 with reference TRBV5-4 and TRBJ2-1 gives the whole variable domain ETGVTQSPTHLIKTRGQQVTLRCSSQSGHNTVSWYQQALGQGPQFIFQYYREEENGRGNFPPRFSGLQFPNYSSELNVNALELDDSALYLCASSYAGTSGANEQFFGPGTRLTVL.

V is TRBV27 and J is TRBJ1-3; D is uncertain. The CDR3 sequence is 15 residues long. The germline V gene encodes CDR1 MNHEY and CDR2 SMNVEV (reference sequence). Between the trimmed V and J ends, which lost 5 bases and 2 bases, there was a span of 13 bases. The CDR3 DNA sequence: TGTGCCAGCAGTCGAGACGGCGGTACTGGAAACACCATATATTTT. Translating gives CASSRDGGTGNTIYF.

The V call is TRBV5-6, the J call TRBJ2-2; TRBD2 aligns across 7 bases. Germline loops: CDR1 SGHDT, CDR2 YYEEEE. The CDR3 totals 16 residues. With V trimmed by 4 bases and J by 0 bases, 6 bases remained unmatched. CDR3 nucleotide sequence: TGTGCCAGCAGCCCACCGGGACTAACGAACACCGGGGAGCTGTTTTTT. This codes for CASSPPGLTNTGELFF.

V is TRBV5-4 and J is TRBJ2-5; TRBD2 might be the D (6 bases). CDR1 is SGHNT and CDR2 is YYREEE in the germline V gene (reference sequence). The CDR3 covers 16 residues. The ends were cut back, 4 bases at V and 11 bases at J, with 27 bases in the middle. CDR3 nucleotide sequence: TGTGCCAGCAGCACCTTTGGCGGGACTCTTCTCGGGGAGCAGTACTTC. The encoded protein is CASSTFGGTLLGEQYF. Using reference TRBV5-4 and TRBJ2-5 for the parts outside the CDR3, the full variable domain is ETGVTQSPTHLIKTRGQQVTLRCSSQSGHNTVSWYQQALGQGPQFIFQYYREEENGRGNFPPRFSGLQFPNYSSELNVNALELDDSALYLCASSTFGGTLLGEQYFGPGTRLLVL.

The chain joins TRBV7-9 to TRBJ2-7; unclear D gene. This CDR3 contains 14 residues. In germline, CDR1 is SEHNR, CDR2 FQNEAQ (reference sequence). With 1 base removed from V and 3 bases from J, the gap between germline ends came to 10 bases. The chain's CDR3 is CASSLGFRNYEQYF. Written as DNA, the CDR3 is TGTGCCAGCAGCTTAGGTTTCAGGAACTACGAGCAGTACTTC. Drawing the rest from reference TRBV7-9 and TRBJ2-7, the complete variable domain is DTGVSQNPRHKITKRGQNVTFRCDPISEHNRLYWYRQTLGQGPEFLTYFQNEAQLEKSRLLSDRFSAERPKGSFSTLEIQRTEQGDSAMYLCASSLGFRNYEQYFGPGTRLTVT.

This clone came up a few times. The chain is built from TRBV6-4 and TRBJ2-3; 7 bases match TRBD2. Germline CDR1 is MRHNA and CDR2 is SNTAGT. The J segment lost 2 bases and the V segment lost 3 bases, leaving 5 bases of the junction unmatched. This CDR3 contains 15 residues. The CDR3 coding sequence is TGTGCCAGCAGTGAAGAGGGAGGGTCCACAGATACGCAGTATTTT. It encodes CASSEEGGSTDTQYF.